The clone carrying this T cell receptor beta chain was observed a handful of times. Its antigen is as yet unknown. The sample comes from a study of T cell repertoires in cytomegalovirus infection. Study as a whole: CMV epitopes in the study were HLA-C-restricted (recently identified) and HLA-B-restricted (well studied). A matching HLA type, together with CMV infection, was signaled by public TCR beta signatures. Study-wide points: The ex vivo response was dominated by HLA-C-restricted CMV-specific TCR beta clonotypes.

The CDR3 covers 15 residues. Germline V lookup: CDR1 SGHAT, CDR2 FQDESV (reference sequence). V was cut by 3 bases and J by 4 bases, with 13 bases left in between. TCRdb reprocessed the reads with MiXCR, giving one entry per CDR3 protein. The sample shows 100,000 to 150,000 distinct CDR3 sequences, more than 30% of them seen only once. This specimen was CD8+ T cells from cultured PBMCs, taken from culture after CMV antigen stimulation. This TCR derives from a human donor in good health (CMV status not recorded). Some clones in this sample may be carry-over from other donors' samples. The chain joins TRBV11-1 to TRBJ2-1, with D perhaps matching TRBD1 or TRBD2 (5 bases each). CDR3 in DNA: TGTGCCAGCAGCTTGAAAGGGACCCTATACAATGAGCAGTTCTTC. Translation gives CASSLKGTLYNEQFF.